This T cell receptor beta chain is from a study of T cells in localized non-small cell lung cancer. Study-level points and caveats: The study detected a median approximately 55 of the top 100 tumor clones in adjacent lung. Sequencing was restricted to one tumor region; therefore, heterogeneity remains possible.

Profiled with immunoSEQ multiplex PCR; TCRdb holds only in-frame clones, not every one. The table shows some 27,000 clones, with 70% to 90% occurring only once. As for this clone: The antigen is unknown.

The V gene's germline CDR1 is SEHNR and CDR2 FQNEAQ (reference sequence). V gave up 3 bases and J gave up 0 bases, with 8 bases separating them. This CDR3 is built from 14 residues. This clonotype was sampled from a woman between 18 and 49 years old with stage I lung adenocarcinoma. V gene TRBV7-9 combines with J gene TRBJ1-1; possible D gene TRBD1, 5 bases. Here the sequenced sample was peripheral blood, taken before any cancer treatment. The CDR3 reads CASSFQGMNTEAFF. In nucleotides, the CDR3 is TGTGCCAGCAGCTTCCAGGGAATGAACACTGAAGCTTTCTTT.